These 5 T cell receptor beta chains came from one sample sequenced in a study of a mutant IDH1 vaccine in newly diagnosed glioma. Time point described: week 23, last vaccination. The vaccine gave 300 ug of a 20-mer mutant IDH1 peptide subcutaneously per dose. Their recognized antigens are unknown. The data were produced by immunoSEQ multiplex PCR, yet TCRdb's version contains in-frame clones alone and is incomplete. This table holds 65,000 or so clones, 80% to 90% found once. The starting material was PBMCs, obtained from a glioma patient whose treatment included an IDH1 peptide vaccine. These receptors were taken from a man aged 30 to 39 with glioma.

The rearrangement joins TRBV19 to TRBJ1-1, with a tentative D call TRBD1 (5 bases). V lost 0 bases and J lost 2, with 10 bases in between. The CDR3 consists of 15 residues. Germline CDR1 and CDR2: LNHDA and SQIVND (reference sequence). CDR3 DNA sequence: TGTGCCAGTAGTATAGATCAGGGTTACAACACTGAAGCTTTCTTT. Protein: CASSIDQGYNTEAFF.

In its sample, this clone was seen once. The chain is built from TRBV7-9 and TRBJ2-3; D might be TRBD2 (5 bases). The CDR3 totals 13 residues. V gave up 3 bases and J gave up 4 bases, with 8 bases separating them. Germline V gene data show CDR1 as SEHNR and CDR2 as FQNEAQ (reference sequence). DNA of the CDR3: TGTGCCAGCAGCTTCGGTAGCGCAGATACGCAGTATTTT. This encodes CASSFGSADTQYF.

V and J are TRBV6-6 and TRBJ2-2; D is unclear. CDR3 size: 14 residues. Germline CDR1 is MNHNY and CDR2 is SVGAGI (reference sequence). V dropped 6 bases and J dropped 1 base, with 9 bases sitting between them. CDR3 amino acids: CASRKTLNTGELFF. Here the CDR3 DNA reads TGTGCCAGCAGAAAGACCCTGAACACCGGGGAGCTGTTTTTT.

The V call is TRBV10-3, the J call TRBJ2-3; D unclear. V was trimmed by 6 bases and J by 3 bases, leaving 13 bases between them. CDR1 and CDR2 from the germline V gene are ENHRY and SYGVKD. The CDR3 extends over 14 amino acids. The CDR3 sequence: CAIRLSATTDTQYF. In DNA form, the CDR3 reads TGTGCCATCAGACTGAGCGCGACTACAGATACGCAGTATTTT.

This clone was observed a single time. The chain links TRBV6-1 to TRBJ1-2; 8 bases match TRBD1. From germline, CDR1 is MNHNS and CDR2 SASEGT. Trimming at V came to 7 bases and at J to 6 bases, leaving 10 bases not matched to a gene. The CDR3 loop spans 14 amino acids. CDR3 amino acids: CASKTTGGKNGYTF. In nucleotides, the CDR3 is TGTGCCAGCAAGACTACAGGGGGTAAAAATGGCTACACCTTC.